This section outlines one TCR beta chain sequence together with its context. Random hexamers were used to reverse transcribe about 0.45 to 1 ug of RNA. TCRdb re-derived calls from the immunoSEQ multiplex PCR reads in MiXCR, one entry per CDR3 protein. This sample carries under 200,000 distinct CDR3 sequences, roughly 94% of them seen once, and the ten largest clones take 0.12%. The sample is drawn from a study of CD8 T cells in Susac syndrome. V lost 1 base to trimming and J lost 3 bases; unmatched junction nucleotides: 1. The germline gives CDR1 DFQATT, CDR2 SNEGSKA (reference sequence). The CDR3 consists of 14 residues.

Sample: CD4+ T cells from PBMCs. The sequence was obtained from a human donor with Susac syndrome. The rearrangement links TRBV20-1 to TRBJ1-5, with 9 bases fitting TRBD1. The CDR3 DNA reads TGCAGTGCTAGAGGGACAGGGGACAATCAGCCCCAGCATTTT. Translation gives CSARGTGDNQPQHF.